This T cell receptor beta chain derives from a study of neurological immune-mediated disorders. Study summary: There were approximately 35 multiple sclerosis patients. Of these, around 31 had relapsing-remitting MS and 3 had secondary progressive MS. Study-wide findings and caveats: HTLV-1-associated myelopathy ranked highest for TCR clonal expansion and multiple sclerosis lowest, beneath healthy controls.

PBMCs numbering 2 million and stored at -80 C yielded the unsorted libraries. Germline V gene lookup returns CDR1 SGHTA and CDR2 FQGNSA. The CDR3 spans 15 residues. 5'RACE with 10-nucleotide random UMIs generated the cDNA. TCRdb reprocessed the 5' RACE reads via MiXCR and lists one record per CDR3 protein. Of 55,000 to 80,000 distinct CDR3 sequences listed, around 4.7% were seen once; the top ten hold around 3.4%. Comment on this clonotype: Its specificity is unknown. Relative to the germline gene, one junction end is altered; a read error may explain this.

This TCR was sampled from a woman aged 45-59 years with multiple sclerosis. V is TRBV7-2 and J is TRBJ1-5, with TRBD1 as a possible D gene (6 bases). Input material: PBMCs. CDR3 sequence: CASSFQGSTNQPQNF. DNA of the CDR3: TGTGCCAGCAGCTTTCAGGGGTCGACCAATCAGCCCCAGAATTTT.